This entry is about one T cell receptor (beta chain). The antigen remains undetermined. Each of the patients experienced relapse following autologous stem cell transplantation, and their brentuximab vedotin exposure differed. From thawed PBMCs, CD8+ T cells were isolated by magnetic negative selection. This sample was taken from a study of PD-1 blockade in classical Hodgkin lymphoma. Regarding the study as a whole: Exclusion was the outcome for patients who began nivolumab under 1 year after ASCT.

Clones were sequenced by immunoSEQ multiplex PCR, and TCRdb holds only the in-frame ones, with some missing. Among fewer than 30,000 clones listed, around 90% were seen once. Trimming took off 6 bases at V and 0 bases at J, with 8 bases between the two ends. Germline CDR1 is LNHNV and CDR2 is YYDKDF (reference sequence). This CDR3 has 13 residues. The receptor was derived from a human donor with classical Hodgkin lymphoma. The sample in question was CD8+ T cells from blood, obtained at baseline. The V call is TRBV15, the J call TRBJ1-2; D gene ambiguous. In DNA, the CDR3 is TGTGCCACCAGTGGGTTCTCTAACTATGGCTACACCTTC. It codes for CATSGFSNYGYTF.